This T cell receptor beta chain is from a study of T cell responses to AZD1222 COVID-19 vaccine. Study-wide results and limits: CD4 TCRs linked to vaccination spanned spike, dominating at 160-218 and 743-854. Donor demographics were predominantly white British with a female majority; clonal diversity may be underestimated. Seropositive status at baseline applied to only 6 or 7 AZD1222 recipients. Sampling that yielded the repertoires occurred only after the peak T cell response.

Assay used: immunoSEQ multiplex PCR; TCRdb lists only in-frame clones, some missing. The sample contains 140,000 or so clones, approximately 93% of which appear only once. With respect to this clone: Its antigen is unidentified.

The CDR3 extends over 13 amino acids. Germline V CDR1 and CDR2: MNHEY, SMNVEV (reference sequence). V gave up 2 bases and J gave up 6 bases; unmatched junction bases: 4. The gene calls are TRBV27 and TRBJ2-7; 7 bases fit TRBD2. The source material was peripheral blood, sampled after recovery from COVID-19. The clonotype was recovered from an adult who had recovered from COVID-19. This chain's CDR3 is CASSLAGVGEQYF. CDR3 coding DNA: TGTGCCAGCAGTTTAGCGGGAGTTGGCGAGCAGTACTTC.